The subject of this entry is one T cell receptor (beta chain). This entry belongs to a study of blood T cell repertoires in COVID-19. Sequenced by immunoSEQ multiplex PCR; TCRdb stores in-frame clones only, minus some. The profile shows around 500,000 clones, about nine tenths of them singletons. Sequencing used PBMCs or T cells enriched from blood (not recorded which). The TCR originated in a woman aged 55-70 years who had recovered from COVID-19.

The CDR3: CASSAPGQVLTTNEKLFF. The CDR3 DNA reads as TGTGCCAGCAGCGCACCGGGACAGGTCCTAACAACTAATGAAAAACTGTTTTTT. This sequence joins TRBV5-5 and TRBJ1-4; 8 bases agree with TRBD1. The CDR3 has 18 amino acids. Trimming removed 4 bases from V and 0 bases from J; junction bases left unmatched: 11. The germline gives CDR1 SGHKS, CDR2 YYEKEE (reference sequence).